The T cell receptor (beta chain) described here comes from a study of T-cell memory formation after mild COVID-19. General observations from the study: Some clones that responded turned up in pre-infection memory, which suggests that cross-reactive memory joined in.

The CDR3 consists of 15 residues. Germline values: CDR1 SEHNR, CDR2 FQNEAQ (reference sequence). V lost 2 bases and J lost 7, with 15 bases in between. As regards this clonotype: Its antigen is currently unknown.

TCRdb reanalysed the 5' RACE reads using MiXCR and keeps one entry per CDR3 protein. The repertoire includes fewer than 600,000 distinct CDR3 sequences, less than 25% of them detected once, and 7.5% to 9.5% sits in the top ten. This TCR was recovered from an adult woman who had mild COVID-19 (a few samples of this study predate the infection). Cell type and time point are not known. The rearrangement joins TRBV7-9 to TRBJ1-5; D remains ambiguous. Input material: PBMCs or a T cell subset sorted from them (not recorded which). This chain's CDR3 is CASSLTDGPGQPQHF. In DNA, the CDR3 is TGTGCCAGCAGCTTAACCGACGGGCCCGGGCAGCCCCAGCATTTT.